The subject of this entry is one T cell receptor beta chain. Antigen unknown. This record comes from a study of blood T cells in healthy people across ages. Study-level results: Versus aged donors, long-lived donors had higher diversity and more naive CD4+ cells.

A sample-barcoded 5' primer and a J-beta primer mix were used in a second PCR of roughly 7 to 11 cycles. TCRdb re-called the 5' RACE reads with MiXCR, one entry per CDR3 protein. The repertoire holds over a million distinct CDR3 sequences, with about 42% as singletons. There are 15 residues in the CDR3. The TCR was taken from a woman aged 18 to 35 in good health. The V call is TRBV12-3 or TRBV12-4, the J call TRBJ2-4, with 12 nucleotides matching TRBD2. The last part of the DNA fits TRBJ2-7 better; the J call may be wrong. The sample was blood. CDR3 coding DNA: TGTGCCAGCAGTCCTAGCGGGAGGGCGATGTACGAGCAGTACTTC. It is translated as CASSPSGRAMYEQYF.